This T cell receptor beta chain derives from a study of blood T cell repertoires in COVID-19. Across the whole study: PBMCs, B-cell-depleted T cells, or T cells provided the cDNA or gDNA that made up the material.

Per the study methods: Amplified reference gene primers provided the basis for estimating nucleated cell counts. Here immunoSEQ multiplex PCR was the method, and the copy in TCRdb shows in-frame clones only, minus some. That table is the source of V, J and clone size, and D and trimming were worked out from the DNA. Of over 300,000 clones in the sample, approximately 85% are singletons; the top ten hold approximately 7.5%. This CDR3 region has 18 residues. V shed 5 bases and J 3 bases; nucleotides not matched to a gene: 9. CDR1 MDHEN and CDR2 SYDVKM come from the germline V gene. Sequenced material: peripheral blood. The rearrangement joins TRBV28 to TRBJ1-6; 11 nucleotides align to TRBD1. The receptor comes from a human donor in a cohort sampled during active COVID-19. In DNA form, the CDR3 reads TGTGCCAGCAGTAATAGGGACAGGGGGGAATTCTATAATTCACCCCTCCACTTT. This translates into CASSNRDRGEFYNSPLHF.